The 27 T cell receptor beta chains below all came from one sample that was sequenced in a study of blood T cell repertoires in COVID-19. This table comes from immunoSEQ multiplex PCR, and its TCRdb copy is limited to in-frame clones, with some not included. Of 150,000 to 200,000 clones listed, approximately 90% are singletons. Sequenced sample: peripheral blood. The receptors come from a young man with active or convalescent COVID-19.

This clone was counted a few times. This sequence joins TRBV30 and TRBJ1-1; D remains ambiguous. This CDR3 has 13 residues. Germline CDR1 and CDR2: GTSNPN and SVGIG (reference sequence). V was cut by 0 bases and J by 5 bases, with 10 bases left in between. CDR3 DNA: TGTGCCTGGAGTGTACGTGGTAGAACTGAAGCTTTCTTT. Translation: CAWSVRGRTEAFF.

The chain couples TRBV12-5 to TRBJ2-5; TRBD1 aligns across 10 bases. J was trimmed by 7 bases and V by 1 base; bases with no gene match: 6. Germline-derived CDR1 and CDR2 are LGHNT and FRNRAP. The CDR3 runs 15 residues. The CDR3 DNA reads as TGTGCTAGTGGTTTGGGCGGGACAGGGGCGCGGACCCAGTACTTC. It translates to CASGLGGTGARTQYF.

The gene calls are TRBV7-9 and TRBJ1-2; D gene unclear. CDR1 SEHNR and CDR2 FQNEAQ come from the germline V gene (reference sequence). The CDR3 loop spans 14 amino acids. Deletions cut 1 base from V and 7 bases from J, with 13 bases between. The CDR3 sequence is CASSLEVGAGGYTF. The CDR3 DNA reads as TGTGCCAGCAGCTTAGAAGTGGGCGCGGGTGGCTACACCTTC.

The chain links TRBV7-9 to TRBJ2-5, with 9 bases that match TRBD1. The CDR3 is made up of 16 amino acids. Germline CDR1 is SEHNR and CDR2 is FQNEAQ (reference sequence). V shed 0 bases, J shed 5 bases, and the junction held 7 bases outside the gene matches. The CDR3 sequence: CASSLAGQGGQETQYF. DNA of the CDR3: TGTGCCAGCAGCTTAGCGGGACAGGGAGGACAGGAGACCCAGTACTTC.

The chain uses TRBV7-9 and TRBJ1-5; a weak D match, TRBD1 (5 bases). The length of the CDR3 is 13 residues. The V and J ends lost 1 base and 8 bases respectively, with 9 bases between them. CDR1 and CDR2 (germline): SEHNR, FQNEAQ (reference sequence). The CDR3 DNA reads as TGTGCCAGCAGCTTAGTGGGGGGGGAGCCCCAGCATTTT. It specifies CASSLVGGEPQHF.

The genes are TRBV6-2 or TRBV6-3 and TRBJ2-7; tentative D call: TRBD2 (5 bases). V was trimmed by 2 bases and J by 9 bases, leaving 17 bases between them. This CDR3 is 14 amino acids long. Germline CDR1 is MNHEY and CDR2 is SVGEGT. In DNA, the CDR3 is TGTGCCAGCAGTTACGGGTCGGGGTTATCGTGGCAGTACTTC. It codes for CASSYGSGLSWQYF.

V is TRBV14 and J is TRBJ1-1; no definite D call. The CDR3 totals 15 residues. In germline, CDR1 is SGHDN, CDR2 FVKESK. The V gene lost 5 bases and the J gene lost 1 base, with 14 bases spanning the gap. Written as DNA, the CDR3 is TGTGCCAGCAGCTACGGGAGCCGACAGAACACTGAAGCTTTCTTT. Its translation: CASSYGSRQNTEAFF.

This chain uses TRBV7-9 with TRBJ1-4; the match to TRBD1 covers 7 bases. The CDR3 is 13 residues long. The ends lost 5 bases at V and 7 bases at J; junction bases unmatched: 4. CDR1 and CDR2 from the germline V gene are SEHNR and FQNEAQ (reference sequence). CDR3 amino acids: CASSRGQSEKLFF. CDR3 bases: TGTGCCAGCAGCCGGGGACAGTCTGAAAAACTGTTTTTT. Full variable domain (rest looked up from reference TRBV7-9 and TRBJ1-4): DTGVSQNPRHKITKRGQNVTFRCDPISEHNRLYWYRQTLGQGPEFLTYFQNEAQLEKSRLLSDRFSAERPKGSFSTLEIQRTEQGDSAMYLCASSRGQSEKLFFGSGTQLSVL.

This rearrangement joins TRBV19 to TRBJ1-2; no clear D. The CDR3 runs 13 residues. In germline, CDR1 is LNHDA, CDR2 SQIVND (reference sequence). The V gene lost 5 bases and the J gene lost 7 bases, with 14 bases spanning the gap. In nucleotides, the CDR3 is TGTGCCAGTAGTCCCAGAGGAGGCGGTGGCTACACCTTC. Protein sequence: CASSPRGGGGYTF.

V is TRBV2 and J is TRBJ2-7; 8 bases agree with TRBD1. J lost 7 bases, V lost 5 bases, and 10 bases had no gene match. The CDR3 has 14 residues. Germline loops: CDR1 SNHLY, CDR2 FYNNEI. CDR3 DNA sequence: TGTGCCAGCAGTTCTCAGAACAGGGGGATTGAGCAGTACTTC. Translated: CASSSQNRGIEQYF.

This chain joins TRBV9 and TRBJ1-1; D is uncertain. This CDR3 has 13 amino acids. V lost 2 bases and J 1 base, leaving 6 bases between the germline ends. The V gene's germline CDR1 is SGDLS and CDR2 YYNGEE. CDR3 protein: CASSVISNTEAFF. As DNA, the CDR3 is TGTGCCAGCAGCGTTATATCGAACACTGAAGCTTTCTTT.

This sequence joins TRBV7-8 and TRBJ1-1; D gene ambiguous. V was trimmed by 1 base and J by 1 base, leaving 7 bases between them. The CDR3 totals 14 residues. Germline V lookup: CDR1 SGHVS, CDR2 FQNEAQ. The CDR3: CASSLDKANTEAFF. The CDR3 DNA follows: TGTGCCAGCAGCTTAGATAAAGCGAACACTGAAGCTTTCTTT.

The genes are TRBV2 and TRBJ1-1, with D maybe TRBD1 (6 bases). Trimming took 11 bases from V and 1 from J, leaving 17 bases between them. The CDR3 covers 14 residues. Germline V lookup: CDR1 SNHLY, CDR2 FYNNEI. CDR3 region: CASGILQGNTEAFF. The CDR3 region has the DNA TGTGCCTCCGGTATACTACAGGGGAACACTGAAGCTTTCTTT.

This clone was found a few times. V gene TRBV12-5 combines with J gene TRBJ1-1; D gene ambiguous. The CDR3 length is 15 residues. V was pared by 0 bases and J by 5 bases, with 13 bases between. CDR1 is LGHNT, CDR2 FRNRAP, per germline. This CDR3 reads CASGLVPAGRTEAFF. The CDR3 region has the DNA TGTGCTAGTGGTTTGGTACCCGCGGGGAGAACTGAAGCTTTCTTT.

The chain uses TRBV6-5 and TRBJ2-1; a weak D match, TRBD2 (6 bases). V shed 0 bases and J shed 5 bases, with 14 bases lying between them. The CDR3 spans 16 residues. CDR1 MNHEY and CDR2 SVGAGI come from the germline V gene. The chain's CDR3 is CASSYSLRGPNNEQFF. In DNA form, the CDR3 reads TGTGCCAGCAGTTACTCGTTGCGGGGACCTAACAATGAGCAGTTCTTC.

The chain is built from TRBV2 and TRBJ1-1; TRBD1 might be the D (5 bases). The CDR3 loop spans 13 amino acids. V was shortened by 6 bases and J by 1 base, with 9 bases between the two germline ends. Germline loops: CDR1 SNHLY, CDR2 FYNNEI. CDR3 DNA: TGTGCCAGCAGCCCAGGGCGGAACACTGAAGCTTTCTTT. As protein: CASSPGRNTEAFF.

The rearrangement joins TRBV5-1 to TRBJ2-3, with 11 nucleotides matching TRBD2. V dropped 3 bases and J dropped 2; count of bases not matched to a gene: 5. The germline V gene has CDR1 SGHRS and CDR2 YFSETQ. The CDR3 totals 16 residues. The CDR3 loop reads CASSSRLAGYTDTQYF. The CDR3 coding sequence is TGCGCCAGCAGCTCAAGACTAGCGGGGTACACAGATACGCAGTATTTT.

The J gene is TRBJ1-1, the V gene TRBV6-2 or TRBV6-3; possibly TRBD1 for D (5 bases). The CDR3 extends over 12 amino acids. Germline CDR1 is MNHEY and CDR2 is SVGEGT. Trimming cost V 5 bases and J 1 base, with 5 bases left between them. DNA for the CDR3: TGTGCCAGCAGTACAGGGAACACTGAAGCTTTCTTT. It specifies CASSTGNTEAFF.

V gene TRBV2 combines with J gene TRBJ1-1; the match to TRBD1 covers 9 bases. There are 15 residues in the CDR3. The ends lost 4 bases at V and 4 bases at J; junction bases unmatched: 7. Germline V gene lookup returns CDR1 SNHLY and CDR2 FYNNEI. CDR3 amino acids: CASSGTGGASTEAFF. In nucleotides, the CDR3 is TGTGCCAGCAGTGGAACAGGGGGCGCGAGCACTGAAGCTTTCTTT.

V is TRBV6-6 and J is TRBJ1-2; no clear D gene. Germline CDR1 MNHNY, CDR2 SVGAGI (reference sequence). The V and J ends lost 0 bases and 2 bases respectively, with 7 bases between them. The CDR3 is 14 amino acids. CDR3 sequence reads: CASSYSGRNYGYTF. Here the CDR3 DNA reads TGTGCCAGCAGTTACTCGGGCAGGAACTATGGCTACACCTTC.

This clone occurred once. The genes are TRBV7-2 and TRBJ1-5; D is ambiguous. The CDR3 extends over 12 amino acids. Germline CDR1 SGHTA, CDR2 FQGNSA. Trimming shortened V by 4 bases and J by 4 bases, and 5 bases separated the two germline ends. Here the CDR3 reads CASSYQNQPQHF. The CDR3 region has the DNA TGTGCCAGCAGCTATCAGAATCAGCCCCAGCATTTT.

The chain is built from TRBV14 and TRBJ2-5; D perhaps matches TRBD1 (6 bases). In germline, CDR1 is SGHDN, CDR2 FVKESK. The CDR3 length is 13 residues. V was cut by 0 bases and J by 7 bases, with 9 bases left in between. CDR3 sequence: CASSQDRDTTQYF. In nucleotides, the CDR3 is TGTGCCAGCAGCCAAGATAGGGACACGACCCAGTACTTC.

This sequence joins TRBV7-2 and TRBJ1-2, with D tentatively TRBD1 (5 bases). This CDR3 has 14 amino acids. The V gene lost 3 bases and the J gene lost 2 bases, with 10 bases spanning the gap. The germline CDR1 and CDR2 sequences are SGHTA and FQGNSA. This chain's CDR3 is CASSFQGGNYGYTF. The CDR3 DNA reads as TGTGCCAGCAGCTTCCAGGGAGGCAACTATGGCTACACCTTC.

V gene TRBV6-1 combines with J gene TRBJ1-2, with 11 bases lining up with TRBD1. Germline assignment: CDR1 MNHNS and CDR2 SASEGT. The CDR3 contains 16 residues. J lost 6 bases, V lost 4 bases, and 10 bases had no gene match. CDR3 nucleotides: TGTGCCAGCAGTGGCGGGACAGGGGGGTGGCTAGATGGCTACACCTTC. As protein: CASSGGTGGWLDGYTF.

This chain links TRBV29-1 with TRBJ1-5; D is possibly TRBD1 (6 bases). CDR3 length equals 14 residues. From germline, CDR1 is SQVTM and CDR2 ANQGSEA. V lost 5 bases to trimming and J lost 2 bases, with 13 bases between them. The CDR3 DNA is TGCAGCGTTTCCACAGGGATCGGCAATCAGCCCCAGCATTTT. It yields the protein CSVSTGIGNQPQHF. Based on the CDR3 plus reference TRBV29-1 and TRBJ1-5, the full variable domain is SAVISQKPSRDICQRGTSLTIQCQVDSQVTMMFWYRQQPGQSLTLIATANQGSEATYESGFVIDKFPISRPNLTFSTLTVSNMSPEDSSIYLCSVSTGIGNQPQHFGDGTRLSIL.

This clone has a handful of counts. This sequence joins TRBV14 and TRBJ1-5; 7 positions agree with TRBD1. The V segment lost 5 bases and the J segment 6 bases; nucleotides outside the gene matches: 7. The CDR3 loop spans 14 amino acids. Germline assignment: CDR1 SGHDN and CDR2 FVKESK. As DNA, the CDR3 is TGTGCCAGCAGCGCGGGGACAGTCGGTCAGCCCCAGCATTTT. This codes for CASSAGTVGQPQHF.

The CDR3 sequence is CASSLAGGAGSETQYF. In nucleotides, the CDR3 is TGTGCCAGCAGCTTGGCCGGGGGGGCAGGGTCGGAGACCCAGTACTTC. The rearrangement joins TRBV5-4 to TRBJ2-5; 8 bases map to TRBD2. The length of the CDR3 is 16 residues. From germline, CDR1 is SGHNT and CDR2 YYREEE (reference sequence). Germline trimming cut 0 bases from V and 5 bases from J; bases unmatched to any gene: 9.